Listed here are 14 T cell receptor beta chains from one sample, sequenced in a study of CD8 T cells in ankylosing spondylitis. TCRdb passed the 5' RACE reads through MiXCR, listing each CDR3 protein once. The sample has about 310,000 distinct CDR3 sequences, less than 25% seen once. Sequencing was carried out using blood, either unsorted or a sorted T cell fraction (not recorded which). These receptors were obtained from a female donor with ankylosing spondylitis or in good health (not recorded which).

The chain employs TRBV9 and TRBJ2-5; possibly TRBD1 or TRBD2 for D (5 bases each). This CDR3 contains 12 residues. Trimming shortened V by 8 bases and J by 5 bases, and 13 bases separated the two germline ends. Germline CDR1 is SGDLS and CDR2 is YYNGEE. DNA for the CDR3: TGTGCCAGGGCCTGGGGGAGCGAGACCCAGTACTTC. Residues: CARAWGSETQYF. The entire variable domain, with the rest obtained from reference TRBV9 and TRBJ2-5, is as follows: DSGVTQTPKHLITATGQRVTLRCSPRSGDLSVYWYQQSLDQGLQFLIQYYNGEERAKGNILERFSAQQFPDLHSELNLSSLELGDSALYFCARAWGSETQYFGPGTRLLVL.

This clonotype occurred many times. The rearrangement uses TRBV29-1 and TRBJ1-2; D not resolved. The CDR3 is 12 amino acids. Between the trimmed V and J ends, which lost 2 bases and 3 bases, there was a span of 7 bases. The germline V gene encodes CDR1 SQVTM and CDR2 ANQGSEA. The CDR3 spells CSVEQPDYGYTF. In nucleotides, the CDR3 is TGCAGCGTTGAACAGCCAGACTATGGCTACACCTTC.

This chain connects TRBV20-1 to TRBJ1-5; possible D gene TRBD1, 6 bases. The V gene's germline CDR1 is DFQATT and CDR2 SNEGSKA (reference sequence). Trimming removed 2 bases from V and 4 bases from J, with 15 bases in between. The CDR3 loop spans 15 amino acids. CDR3 sequence reads: CSARPAGQTNQPQHF. As DNA, the CDR3 is TGCAGTGCTAGACCAGCTGGACAGACGAATCAGCCCCAGCATTTT.

This clonotype was recorded a few times. The rearrangement links TRBV6-6 to TRBJ2-1; D is unresolved. Trimming cost V 5 bases and J 6 bases, with 8 bases left between them. Germline loops: CDR1 MNHNY, CDR2 SVGAGI (reference sequence). The CDR3 extends over 12 amino acids. CDR3 loop: CASSIGLNEQFF. The CDR3, as DNA: TGTGCCAGCAGTATTGGCCTCAATGAGCAGTTCTTC.

This clonotype showed up many times. The V gene is TRBV20-1, the J gene TRBJ2-1; TRBD2 agrees at 12 bases. The germline CDR1 and CDR2 sequences are DFQATT and SNEGSKA (reference sequence). This CDR3 region has 13 residues. V dropped 3 bases and J dropped 9; count of bases not matched to a gene: 3. For the CDR3, the DNA is TGCAGTGCTAGGACTAGCGGGAGAGGTGAGCAGTTCTTC. It is translated as CSARTSGRGEQFF.

This sequence joins TRBV25-1 and TRBJ2-1; D could derive from TRBD1 or TRBD2 (5 bases each). Germline CDR1 is MGHDK and CDR2 is SYGVNS. V lost 6 bases, J lost 7 bases, and 10 bases lay in between. This CDR3 is 12 amino acids long. CDR3 bases: TGTGCCAGCAGCGGGACCACTAATGAGCAGTTCTTC. Encoded protein: CASSGTTNEQFF.

The V gene is TRBV20-1, the J gene TRBJ2-7; 7 bases line up with TRBD2. CDR1 and CDR2 from the germline V gene are DFQATT and SNEGSKA (reference sequence). Germline trimming cut 3 bases from V and 5 bases from J; bases unmatched to any gene: 4. The CDR3 is 12 residues long. CDR3 coding DNA: TGCAGTGCTAGCCCTAGCGGCGACGAGCAGTACTTC. Its protein is CSASPSGDEQYF.

This clonotype was seen only a few times. The rearrangement links TRBV7-2 to TRBJ1-4; D remains unclear. Germline values: CDR1 SGHTA, CDR2 FQGNSA. The CDR3 contains 13 residues. Trimming removed 3 bases at V and 8 bases at J, with 10 bases between. CDR3 region: CASSLDPTEKLFF. The CDR3 region has the DNA TGTGCCAGCAGCTTGGACCCTACCGAAAAACTGTTTTTT.

The chain is built from TRBV12-3 or TRBV12-4 and TRBJ2-3; D gene uncertain. CDR3 length: 14 amino acids. Trimming shortened V by 1 base and J by 3 bases, and 8 bases separated the two germline ends. For the CDR3, the DNA is TGTGCCAGCAGTTTAGGGCCACAAACAGATACGCAGTATTTT. Protein product: CASSLGPQTDTQYF.

This clonotype was picked up a small number of times. One junction end disagrees with the germline gene, perhaps due to a read error. The V gene is TRBV10-3, the J gene TRBJ1-2; D possibly corresponds to TRBD1 (5 bases). The CDR3 length is 16 residues. Germline loops: CDR1 ENHRY, CDR2 SYGVKD. Written as DNA, the CDR3 is TGTGCCATCAGGGAGTTTGGGGGTATTCGTAACTATGGCTACACCTTC. Its translation: CAIREFGGIRNYGYTF.

The rearrangement uses TRBV7-9 and TRBJ1-2; 7 bases match TRBD1. The V segment lost 5 bases and the J segment 4 bases; nucleotides outside the gene matches: 4. The CDR3 is 13 amino acids. CDR1 SEHNR and CDR2 FQNEAQ come from the germline V gene (reference sequence). CDR3 coding DNA: TGTGCCAGCAGCGTGGGACAGACCTATGGCTACACCTTC. Translating gives CASSVGQTYGYTF. The full variable domain, completed using reference TRBV7-9 and TRBJ1-2, is DTGVSQNPRHKITKRGQNVTFRCDPISEHNRLYWYRQTLGQGPEFLTYFQNEAQLEKSRLLSDRFSAERPKGSFSTLEIQRTEQGDSAMYLCASSVGQTYGYTFGSGTRLTVV.

The rearrangement uses TRBV14 and TRBJ2-5; D uncertain. CDR3 length: 15 amino acids. Per germline, CDR1 SGHDN and CDR2 FVKESK. V gave up 1 base and J gave up 7 bases, with 16 bases separating them. CDR3 sequence (DNA): TGTGCCAGCAGCCAAGGAAGTTCCAGTTCTCGGACCCAGTACTTC. Translation gives CASSQGSSSSRTQYF.

The rearrangement joins TRBV4-3 to TRBJ2-4; 8 nucleotides align to TRBD2. Germline lookup yields CDR1 LGHNA and CDR2 YSLEER. The CDR3 is 15 amino acids. V dropped 0 bases and J dropped 8; count of bases not matched to a gene: 6. The CDR3 bases are TGCGCCAGCAGCCAAGAAAGCGGGGGAAGGTACATTCAGTACTTC. Amino acids: CASSQESGGRYIQYF.

This clonotype came up a few times. The gene calls are TRBV7-9 and TRBJ2-3; a possible D gene is TRBD2 (6 bases). The CDR3 loop spans 15 amino acids. Trimming pared 3 bases from V and 0 bases from J, leaving 10 bases between. CDR1 is SEHNR and CDR2 is FQNEAQ in the germline V gene (reference sequence). The CDR3 sequence is CASSLEGTSTDTQYF. In nucleotides, the CDR3 is TGTGCCAGCAGCTTGGAGGGTACTAGCACAGATACGCAGTATTTT.